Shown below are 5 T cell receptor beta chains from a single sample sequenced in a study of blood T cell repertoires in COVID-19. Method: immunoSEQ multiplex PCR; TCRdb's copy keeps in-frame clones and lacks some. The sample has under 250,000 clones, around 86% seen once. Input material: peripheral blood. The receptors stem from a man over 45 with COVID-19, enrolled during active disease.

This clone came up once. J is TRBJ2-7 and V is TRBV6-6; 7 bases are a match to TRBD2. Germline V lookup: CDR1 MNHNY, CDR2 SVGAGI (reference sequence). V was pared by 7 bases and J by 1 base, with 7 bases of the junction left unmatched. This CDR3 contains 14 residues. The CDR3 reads CASIPRESSYEQYF. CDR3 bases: TGTGCCAGCATACCGCGGGAGTCTTCCTACGAGCAGTACTTC.

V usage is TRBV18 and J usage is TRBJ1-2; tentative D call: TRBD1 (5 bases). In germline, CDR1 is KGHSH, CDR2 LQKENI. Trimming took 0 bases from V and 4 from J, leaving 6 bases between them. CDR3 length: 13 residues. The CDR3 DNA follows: TGTGCCAGCTCACCACCTGACAGCTATGGCTACACCTTC. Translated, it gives CASSPPDSYGYTF.

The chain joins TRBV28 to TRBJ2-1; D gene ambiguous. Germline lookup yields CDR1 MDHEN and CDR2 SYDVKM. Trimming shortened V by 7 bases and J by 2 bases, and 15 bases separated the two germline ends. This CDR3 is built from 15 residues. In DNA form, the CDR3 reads TGTGCCAGCACCCAGACACCCCCCGCCTACAATGAGCAGTTCTTC. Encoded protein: CASTQTPPAYNEQFF.

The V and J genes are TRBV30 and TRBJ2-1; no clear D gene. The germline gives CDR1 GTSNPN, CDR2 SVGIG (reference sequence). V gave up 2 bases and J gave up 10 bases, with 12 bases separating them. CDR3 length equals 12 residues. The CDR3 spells CAWSFVRSEQFF. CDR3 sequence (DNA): TGTGCCTGGAGTTTTGTTCGGAGCGAGCAGTTCTTC.

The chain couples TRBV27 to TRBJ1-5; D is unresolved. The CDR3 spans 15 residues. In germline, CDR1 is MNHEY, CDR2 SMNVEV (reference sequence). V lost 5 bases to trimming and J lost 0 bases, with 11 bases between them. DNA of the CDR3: TGTGCCAGCAGTAGAGGAGTCTATAGCAATCAGCCCCAGCATTTT. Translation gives CASSRGVYSNQPQHF.